The entry below describes one T cell receptor beta chain. This sample was taken from a study of blood T cell repertoires in COVID-19. Study overall: Nucleic acid was either cDNA or gDNA, and it came from T cells, B-cell-depleted T cells, or PBMCs.

After removal of 9 bases from V and 7 bases from J, the junction contained 9 bases not matched to a gene. The CDR3 consists of 13 residues. CDR1 MDHEN and CDR2 SYDVKM come from the germline V gene. Per the authors' pipeline: It was from reference gene primer amplification that nucleated cell counts were estimated. Clones were read by immunoSEQ multiplex PCR, and TCRdb kept only the in-frame ones, dropping some. V and J calls and clone size are copied from that table; D and trimming were computed from the DNA. The repertoire has approximately 360,000 clones, over 80% of them found once; the top ten carry 5.1%.

The sequencing input was PBMCs or T cells enriched from blood (not recorded which). This clonotype was obtained from a woman aged 45-65 years who had recovered from COVID-19. The V call is TRBV28, the J call TRBJ1-2, with 9 bases aligning to TRBD1. The CDR3 region has the DNA TGTGCCAGTAGGCCGGGACAGGGTTTTGGCTACACCTTC. Residues: CASRPGQGFGYTF.